Included here is one T cell receptor beta chain sequence, with context. Its antigen is not known. With 1 base removed from V and 5 bases from J, the gap between germline ends came to 11 bases. CDR1 and CDR2 (germline): MNHNS, SASEGT. The CDR3 has 14 residues. The data were taken from a study of cytomegalovirus exposure and HLA in healthy donors. Study findings and constraints: Among TCR beta chains, those listed as cytomegalovirus-associated numbered under 200.

The assay was immunoSEQ multiplex PCR, and TCRdb's table has in-frame clones only and misses some. The table records 110,000 to 150,000 clones, about 90% of them present only once. This chain joins TRBV6-1 and TRBJ2-5; D possibly corresponds to TRBD2 (6 bases). The specimen was PBMCs. This TCR was recovered from a young man in good health and CMV-seronegative. The CDR3 DNA follows: TGTGCCAGCAGTGAAGGGGGGGTCCGGGAGACCCAGTACTTC. This translates into CASSEGGVRETQYF.